The TCR beta chain under discussion was sequenced for a study of shared clonotypes between healthy human individuals. Points on this clone: Its antigen is not known.

V was clipped by 4 bases and J by 4 bases; unmatched bases: 7. CDR1 and CDR2 from the germline V gene are SGHDT and YYEEEE. The CDR3 has 14 amino acids. The study ran the assay at deep level. In the study's own analysis: From ImmunoSEQ came sequences covering only the junction and carrying no quality scores, so filtering differed. The method was immunoSEQ multiplex PCR; TCRdb's version includes in-frame clones alone and lacks a portion of them. From that table come the V and J calls and clone size; the DNA was used to work out D and trimming. The sample has more than 400,000 clones; approximately 78% are singletons. Overall study findings and caveats: It was expected that sequencing depth would affect clonotype sharing among donors.

Caucasian adults residing in Nashville, Tennessee made up all the donors. The TCR originated in a middle-aged woman in good health. Some clones in this sample may be carry-over from other donors' samples. The rearrangement joins TRBV5-6 to TRBJ1-2, with TRBD1 matching 7 bases. Specimen: PBMCs. In DNA form, the CDR3 reads TGTGCCAGCAGCCTGTTGGACAGGCCCTATGGCTACACCTTC. Residues: CASSLLDRPYGYTF.